This TCR beta chain came from a study of blood T cell repertoires in COVID-19. Study overall: Samples representing acute and convalescent COVID-19 were sourced from the United States, Italy and Spain. The cDNA or gDNA used as material had been derived from T cells, B-cell-depleted T cells, or PBMCs.

Method: immunoSEQ multiplex PCR; TCRdb's copy keeps in-frame clones and lacks some. The sample consists of about 80,000 clones, around 76% of them appearing once. Sample: peripheral blood. This sequence was found in a human donor in a cohort sampled during active COVID-19.

The CDR3 is CASSHGLAGDPRYNEQFF. The CDR3 DNA reads TGTGCCAGCAGCCATGGACTAGCGGGAGATCCTCGCTACAATGAGCAGTTCTTC. The chain recombines TRBV11-2 with TRBJ2-1, with TRBD2 matching over 13 bases. J was trimmed by 3 bases and V by 5 bases; bases with no gene match: 10. Germline CDR1 is SGHAT and CDR2 is FQNNGV. The CDR3 extends over 18 amino acids.